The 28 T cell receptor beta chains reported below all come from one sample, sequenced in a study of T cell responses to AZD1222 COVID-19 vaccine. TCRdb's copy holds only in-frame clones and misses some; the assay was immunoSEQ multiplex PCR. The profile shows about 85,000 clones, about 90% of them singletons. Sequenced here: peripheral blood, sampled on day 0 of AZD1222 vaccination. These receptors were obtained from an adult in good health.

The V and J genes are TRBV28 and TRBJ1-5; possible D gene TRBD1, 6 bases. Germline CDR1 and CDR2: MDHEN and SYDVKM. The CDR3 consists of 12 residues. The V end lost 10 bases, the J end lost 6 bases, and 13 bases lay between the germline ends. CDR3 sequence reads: CAIRGGGQPQHF. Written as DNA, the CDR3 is TGTGCCATCCGGGGGGGCGGTCAGCCCCAGCATTTT.

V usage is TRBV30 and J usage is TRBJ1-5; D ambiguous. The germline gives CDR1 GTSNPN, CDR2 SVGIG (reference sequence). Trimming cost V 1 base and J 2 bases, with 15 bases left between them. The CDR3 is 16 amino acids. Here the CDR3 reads CAWSEGRLIGNQPQHF. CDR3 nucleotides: TGTGCCTGGAGTGAGGGTAGGTTGATCGGCAATCAGCCCCAGCATTTT.

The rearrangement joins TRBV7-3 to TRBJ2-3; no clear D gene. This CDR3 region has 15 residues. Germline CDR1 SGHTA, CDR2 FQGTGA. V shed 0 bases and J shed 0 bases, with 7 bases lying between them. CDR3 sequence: CASSLTGSSTDTQYF. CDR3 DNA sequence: TGTGCCAGCAGCTTAACTGGGTCTAGCACAGATACGCAGTATTTT.

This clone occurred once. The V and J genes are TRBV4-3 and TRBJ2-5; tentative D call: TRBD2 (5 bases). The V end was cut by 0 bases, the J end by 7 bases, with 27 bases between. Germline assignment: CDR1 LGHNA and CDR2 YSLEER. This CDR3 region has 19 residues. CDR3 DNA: TGCGCCAGCAGCCAAGATCGACCTAGCCTTACCCTTGGCCGCGGGACCCAGTACTTC. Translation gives CASSQDRPSLTLGRGTQYF.

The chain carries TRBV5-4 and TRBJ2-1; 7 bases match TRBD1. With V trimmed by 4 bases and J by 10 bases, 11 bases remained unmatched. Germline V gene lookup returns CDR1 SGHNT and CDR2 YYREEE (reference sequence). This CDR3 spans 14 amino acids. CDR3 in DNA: TGTGCCAGCAGCCCCACCTACGACAGGGTGGAGCAGTTCTTC. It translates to CASSPTYDRVEQFF.

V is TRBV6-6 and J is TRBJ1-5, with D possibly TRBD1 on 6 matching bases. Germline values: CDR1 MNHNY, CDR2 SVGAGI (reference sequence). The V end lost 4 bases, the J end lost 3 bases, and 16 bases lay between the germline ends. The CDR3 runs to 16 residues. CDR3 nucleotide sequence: TGTGCCAGCAGTTCCAGACAGGACAGTTCCAATCAGCCCCAGCATTTT. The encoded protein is CASSSRQDSSNQPQHF.

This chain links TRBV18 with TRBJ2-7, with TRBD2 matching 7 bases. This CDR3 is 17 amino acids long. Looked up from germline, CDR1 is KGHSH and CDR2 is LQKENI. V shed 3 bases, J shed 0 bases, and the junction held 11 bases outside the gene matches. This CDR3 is CASSPPSVREISYEQYF. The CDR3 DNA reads TGTGCCAGCTCACCCCCTTCAGTGCGGGAGATCTCCTACGAGCAGTACTTC.

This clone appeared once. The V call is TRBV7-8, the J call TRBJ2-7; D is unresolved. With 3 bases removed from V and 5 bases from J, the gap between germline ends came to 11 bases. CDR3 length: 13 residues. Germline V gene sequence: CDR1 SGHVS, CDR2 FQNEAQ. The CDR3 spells CASSLVGWNEQYF. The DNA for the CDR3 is TGTGCCAGCAGCTTGGTAGGGTGGAACGAGCAGTACTTC.

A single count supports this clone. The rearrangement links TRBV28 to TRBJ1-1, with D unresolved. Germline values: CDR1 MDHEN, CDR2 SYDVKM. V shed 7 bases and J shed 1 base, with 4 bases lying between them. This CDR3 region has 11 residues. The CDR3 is CASTGNTEAFF. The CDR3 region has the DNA TGTGCCAGCACGGGGAACACTGAAGCTTTCTTT.

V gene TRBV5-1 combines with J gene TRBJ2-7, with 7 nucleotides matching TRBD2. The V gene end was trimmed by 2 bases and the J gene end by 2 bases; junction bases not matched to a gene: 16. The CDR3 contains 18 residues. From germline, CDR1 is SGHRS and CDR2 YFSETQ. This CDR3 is CASSLRTGLSGATYEQYF. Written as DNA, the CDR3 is TGCGCCAGCAGCTTAAGAACGGGGCTAAGCGGGGCTACCTACGAGCAGTACTTC.

CDR3 amino acids: CASSVAWGRGANYGYTF. CDR3 DNA: TGTGCCAGCAGCGTAGCTTGGGGCAGGGGAGCTAACTATGGCTACACCTTC. The J gene is TRBJ1-2, the V gene TRBV9; weak D call: TRBD1 (6 bases). This CDR3 has 17 amino acids. V dropped 0 bases and J dropped 0 bases, with 15 bases sitting between them. Germline CDR1 SGDLS, CDR2 YYNGEE.

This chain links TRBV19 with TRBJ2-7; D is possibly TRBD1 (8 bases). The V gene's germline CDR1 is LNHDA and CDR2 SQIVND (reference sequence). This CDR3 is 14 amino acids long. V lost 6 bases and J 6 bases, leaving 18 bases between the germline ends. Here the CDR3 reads CASSPTGGGSEQYF. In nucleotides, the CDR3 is TGTGCCAGTAGCCCCACAGGGGGGGGATCCGAGCAGTACTTC.

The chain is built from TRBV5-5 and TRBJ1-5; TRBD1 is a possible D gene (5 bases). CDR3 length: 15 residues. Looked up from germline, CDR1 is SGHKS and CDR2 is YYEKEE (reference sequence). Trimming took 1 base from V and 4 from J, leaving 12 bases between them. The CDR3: CASSLLDIGNQPQHF. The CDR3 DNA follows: TGTGCCAGCAGCTTGTTGGACATAGGTAATCAGCCCCAGCATTTT.

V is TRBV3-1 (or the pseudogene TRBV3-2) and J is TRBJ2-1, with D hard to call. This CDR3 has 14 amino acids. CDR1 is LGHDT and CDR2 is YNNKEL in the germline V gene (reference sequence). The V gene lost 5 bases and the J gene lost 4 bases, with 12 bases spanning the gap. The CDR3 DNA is TGTGCCAGCAGCTCGTCCCGCGGTTACAATGAGCAGTTCTTC. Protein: CASSSSRGYNEQFF.

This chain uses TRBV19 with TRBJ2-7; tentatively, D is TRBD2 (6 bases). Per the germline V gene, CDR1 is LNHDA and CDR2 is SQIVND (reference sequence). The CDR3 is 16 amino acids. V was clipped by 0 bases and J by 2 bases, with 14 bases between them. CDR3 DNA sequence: TGTGCCAGTAGTATAGATCCCTTTAGCGGCACCTACGAGCAGTACTTC. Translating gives CASSIDPFSGTYEQYF.

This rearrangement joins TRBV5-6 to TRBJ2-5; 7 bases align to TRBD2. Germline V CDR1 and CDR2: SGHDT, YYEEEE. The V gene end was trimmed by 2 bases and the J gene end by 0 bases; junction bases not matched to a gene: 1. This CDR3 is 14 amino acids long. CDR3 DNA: TGTGCCAGCAGCTTTCTAGCGGACCAAGAGACCCAGTACTTC. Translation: CASSFLADQETQYF.

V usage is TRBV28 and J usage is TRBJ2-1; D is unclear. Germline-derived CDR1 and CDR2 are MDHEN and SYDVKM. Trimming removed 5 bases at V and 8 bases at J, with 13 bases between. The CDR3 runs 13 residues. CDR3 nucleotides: TGTGCCAGCAGTCCCCCGGAGAGATATGAGCAGTTCTTC. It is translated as CASSPPERYEQFF.

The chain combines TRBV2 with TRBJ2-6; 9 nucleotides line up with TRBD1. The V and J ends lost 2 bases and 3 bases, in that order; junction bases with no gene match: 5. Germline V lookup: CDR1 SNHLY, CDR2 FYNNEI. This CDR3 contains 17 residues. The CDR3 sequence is CASSETQGADGANVLTF. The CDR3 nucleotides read TGTGCCAGCAGTGAAACACAGGGGGCAGATGGGGCCAACGTCCTGACTTTC.

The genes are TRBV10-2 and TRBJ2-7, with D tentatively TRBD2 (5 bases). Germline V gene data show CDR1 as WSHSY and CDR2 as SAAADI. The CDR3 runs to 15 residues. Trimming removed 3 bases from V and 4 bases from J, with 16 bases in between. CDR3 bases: TGCGCCAGCAGTGAAACTAGAGGGAAGAATTACGAGCAGTACTTC. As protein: CASSETRGKNYEQYF.

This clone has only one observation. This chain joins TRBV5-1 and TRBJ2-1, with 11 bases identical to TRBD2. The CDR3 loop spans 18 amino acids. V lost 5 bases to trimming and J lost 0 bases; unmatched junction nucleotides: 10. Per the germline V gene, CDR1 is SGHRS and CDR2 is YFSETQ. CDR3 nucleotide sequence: TGCGCCAGCAGTTCCGGGACTAGCGGAGCGAGCTCCTACAATGAGCAGTTCTTC. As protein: CASSSGTSGASSYNEQFF.

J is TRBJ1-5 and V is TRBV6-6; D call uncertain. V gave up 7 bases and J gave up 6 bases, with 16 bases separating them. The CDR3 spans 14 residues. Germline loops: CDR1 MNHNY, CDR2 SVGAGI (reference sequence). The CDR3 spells CASIPDREGQPQHF. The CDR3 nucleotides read TGTGCCAGCATCCCAGACCGGGAGGGTCAGCCCCAGCATTTT.

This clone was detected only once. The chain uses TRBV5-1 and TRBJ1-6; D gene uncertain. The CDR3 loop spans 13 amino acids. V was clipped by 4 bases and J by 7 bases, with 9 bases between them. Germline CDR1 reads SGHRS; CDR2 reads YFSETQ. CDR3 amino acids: CASSRDGNSPLHF. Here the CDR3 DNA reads TGCGCCAGCAGCCGCGACGGGAATTCACCCCTCCACTTT.

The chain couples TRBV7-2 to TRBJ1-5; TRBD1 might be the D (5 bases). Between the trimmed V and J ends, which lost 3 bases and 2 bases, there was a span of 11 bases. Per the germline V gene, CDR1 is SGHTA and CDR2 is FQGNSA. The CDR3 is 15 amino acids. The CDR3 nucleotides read TGTGCCAGCAGCTTTCAGGGTTTCCGCAATCAGCCCCAGCATTTT. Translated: CASSFQGFRNQPQHF.

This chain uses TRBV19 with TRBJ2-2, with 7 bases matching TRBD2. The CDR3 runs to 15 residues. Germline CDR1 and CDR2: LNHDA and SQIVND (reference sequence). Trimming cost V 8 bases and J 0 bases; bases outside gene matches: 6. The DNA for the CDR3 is TGTGCCAGTTCGGGGCTAGCGGCGAACACCGGGGAGCTGTTTTTT. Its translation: CASSGLAANTGELFF.

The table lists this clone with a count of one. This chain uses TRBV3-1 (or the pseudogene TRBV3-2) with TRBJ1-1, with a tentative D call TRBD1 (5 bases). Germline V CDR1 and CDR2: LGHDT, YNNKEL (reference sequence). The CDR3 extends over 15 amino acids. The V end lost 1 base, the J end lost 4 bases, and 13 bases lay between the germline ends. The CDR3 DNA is TGTGCCAGCAGCCAAGGCGCCAGGGTGACCACTGAAGCTTTCTTT. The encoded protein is CASSQGARVTTEAFF.

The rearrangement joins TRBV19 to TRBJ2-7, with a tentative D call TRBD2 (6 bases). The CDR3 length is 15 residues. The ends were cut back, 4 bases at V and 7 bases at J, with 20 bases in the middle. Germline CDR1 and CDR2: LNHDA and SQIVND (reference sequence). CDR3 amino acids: CASSTAGLSLGEQYF. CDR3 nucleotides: TGTGCCAGTAGTACCGCGGGACTGAGTTTGGGGGAGCAGTACTTC.

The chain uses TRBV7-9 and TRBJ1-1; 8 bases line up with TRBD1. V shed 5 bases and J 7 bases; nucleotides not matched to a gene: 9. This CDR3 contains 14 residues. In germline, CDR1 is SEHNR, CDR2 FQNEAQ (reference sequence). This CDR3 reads CASSLGQGSIEAFF. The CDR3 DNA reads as TGTGCCAGCAGCCTCGGACAGGGAAGTATTGAAGCTTTCTTT.

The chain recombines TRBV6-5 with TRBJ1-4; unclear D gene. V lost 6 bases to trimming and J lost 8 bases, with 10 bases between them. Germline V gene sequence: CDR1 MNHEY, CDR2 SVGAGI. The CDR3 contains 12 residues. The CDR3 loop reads CASSRTGEKLFF. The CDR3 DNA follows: TGTGCCAGCAGCCGAACGGGGGAAAAACTGTTTTTT.